What follows is one TCR beta chain and its context. The sample comes from a study of cytomegalovirus exposure and HLA in healthy donors. The PCR was carried out with 60 Vbeta primers and 13 Jbeta primers. Sequenced by immunoSEQ multiplex PCR; TCRdb stores in-frame clones only, minus some. Seen here are some 150,000 clones, 55% to 80% observed once, and the top ten hold approximately 6.6%. Trimming left V 0 bases short and J 1 base short, with 7 bases between. Germline loops: CDR1 SGHNT, CDR2 YYREEE (reference sequence). This CDR3 region has 14 residues. The chain employs TRBV5-4 and TRBJ2-5; D is uncertain. Sequenced material: PBMCs. The clonotype was recovered from an older woman in good health and CMV-seropositive. In DNA, the CDR3 is TGTGCCAGCAGCTTGGCTTCTTTCCAAGAGACCCAGTACTTC. Its translation: CASSLASFQETQYF. The full variable domain, rest sourced from reference TRBV5-4 and TRBJ2-5, is ETGVTQSPTHLIKTRGQQVTLRCSSQSGHNTVSWYQQALGQGPQFIFQYYREEENGRGNFPPRFSGLQFPNYSSELNVNALELDDSALYLCASSLASFQETQYFGPGTRLLVL.